The 8 T cell receptor beta chains below all came from one sample that was sequenced in a study of blood T cell repertoires in COVID-19. Profiled with immunoSEQ multiplex PCR; TCRdb holds only in-frame clones, not every one. The sample shows about 190,000 clones, less than 85% of them seen only once. The sequenced material came from PBMCs or T cells enriched from blood (not recorded which). The receptors originated from a woman younger than 45 who had recovered from COVID-19.

The chain is built from TRBV7-2 and TRBJ2-7, with unresolved D. The length of the CDR3 is 14 residues. Trimming removed 1 base at V and 2 bases at J, with 9 bases between. CDR1 SGHTA and CDR2 FQGNSA come from the germline V gene. The CDR3 DNA sequence: TGTGCCAGCAGCTTAGATACTGGGCCCTACGAGCAGTACGTC. Encoded protein: CASSLDTGPYEQYV.

Here the CDR3 reads CASSLRGDEQYV. Written as DNA, the CDR3 is TGTGCCAGCAGTTTACGGGGTGACGAGCAGTACGTC. V gene TRBV12-3 or TRBV12-4 combines with J gene TRBJ2-7; a possible D gene is TRBD2 (5 bases). Trimming shortened V by 2 bases and J by 5 bases, and 7 bases separated the two germline ends. CDR3 length: 12 amino acids.

There are a few counts of this clone. V is TRBV2 and J is TRBJ2-5; no clear D gene. Trimming removed 5 bases at V and 4 bases at J, with 11 bases between. Germline CDR1 and CDR2: SNHLY and FYNNEI. This CDR3 has 13 amino acids. This CDR3 reads CASSPRLRETQYF. The DNA of the CDR3 is TGTGCCAGCAGTCCTCGTCTGAGAGAGACCCAGTACTTC.

This chain uses TRBV28 with TRBJ1-2; no reliable D call. Deletions cut 11 bases from V and 1 base from J, with 8 bases between. Germline assignment: CDR1 MDHEN and CDR2 SYDVKM. The CDR3 loop spans 11 amino acids. The CDR3 here is CALRGNYGYTF. The CDR3 DNA reads TGTGCCCTTCGCGGTAACTATGGCTACACCTTC.

This clone was seen a single time. This chain joins TRBV6-6 and TRBJ1-2; D uncertain. Trimming removed 5 bases from V and 0 bases from J, with 13 bases in between. Germline V CDR1 and CDR2: MNHNY, SVGAGI (reference sequence). The CDR3 sequence is 15 residues long. CDR3 residues: CASSTRSEANYGYTF. The CDR3 DNA reads TGTGCCAGCAGTACCCGGTCTGAAGCTAACTATGGCTACACCTTC.

The chain's CDR3 is CASSRRASGGSSSYNEQFF. The CDR3 DNA reads as TGTGCCAGCAGCCGTCGGGCTAGCGGGGGTTCGAGCTCCTACAATGAGCAGTTCTTC. This chain joins TRBV4-2 and TRBJ2-1; TRBD2 agrees at 10 bases. The germline gives CDR1 LGHNA, CDR2 YNFKEQ. V lost 4 bases and J lost 0; bases outside the gene matches: 12. This CDR3 contains 19 residues.

This clone was found once. The chain carries TRBV28 and TRBJ1-2; 8 bases fit TRBD1. V was pared by 10 bases and J by 2 bases, with 6 bases of the junction left unmatched. The CDR3 is 13 amino acids. Germline V gene sequence: CDR1 MDHEN, CDR2 SYDVKM. This CDR3 reads CATTGGLNYGYTF. The CDR3 nucleotides read TGTGCCACCACAGGGGGGCTGAACTATGGCTACACCTTC.

This rearrangement joins TRBV21-1 to TRBJ2-7; the D call of TRBD1 is as the table states it, not checked on the DNA. TRBV21-1 is reported as a pseudogene. This CDR3 region has 17 residues. The CDR3 spells CASSMGQGFHGSYEQYF. Here the CDR3 DNA reads TGTGCCAGCAGCATGGGACAGGGCTTTCATGGGTCCTACGAGCAGTACTTC.